The source of this T cell receptor beta chain is a study of type 1 regulatory T cells. Study summary: This in vitro CD4 product, T-allo10, is enriched for Tr1 cells and alloantigen-specific.

As concerns this clonotype: As yet, its antigen is unknown.

The V gene lost 0 bases and the J gene lost 1 base, with 12 bases spanning the gap. The CDR3 loop spans 16 amino acids. Germline CDR1 reads SGHNT; CDR2 reads YYREEE (reference sequence). T-allo10 cells from the graft donor were described as anergic, host-alloantigen-specific, and alloantigen-specific suppressors. A single record per CDR3 protein comes from TCRdb applying MiXCR to the reads. The sample includes 20,000 to 25,000 distinct CDR3 sequences, over 60% seen only once; the top ten take 14%. The specimen was cultured T cells, either the whole culture or a sorted T cell fraction (not recorded which). The subset here: Tr1-enriched cell product generated in vitro against host alloantigens. The chain uses TRBV5-4 and TRBJ2-3; no clear D gene. The sequence came from a human donor in good health. CDR3 sequence reads: CASSLVKSPRTDTQYF. CDR3 DNA sequence: TGTGCCAGCAGCTTGGTCAAGTCTCCCCGCACAGATACGCAGTATTTT.